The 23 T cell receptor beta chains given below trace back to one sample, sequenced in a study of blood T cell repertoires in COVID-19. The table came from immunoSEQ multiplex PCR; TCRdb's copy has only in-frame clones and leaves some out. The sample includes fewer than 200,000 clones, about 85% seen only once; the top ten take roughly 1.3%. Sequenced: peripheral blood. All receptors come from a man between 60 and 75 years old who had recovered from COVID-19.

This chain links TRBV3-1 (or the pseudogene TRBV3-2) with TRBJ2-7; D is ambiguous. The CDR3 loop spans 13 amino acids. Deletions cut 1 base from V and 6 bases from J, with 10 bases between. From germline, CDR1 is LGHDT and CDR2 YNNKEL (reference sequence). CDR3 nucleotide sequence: TGTGCCAGCAGCCAAGGTCCCCCTTCCGAGCAGTACTTC. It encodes CASSQGPPSEQYF.

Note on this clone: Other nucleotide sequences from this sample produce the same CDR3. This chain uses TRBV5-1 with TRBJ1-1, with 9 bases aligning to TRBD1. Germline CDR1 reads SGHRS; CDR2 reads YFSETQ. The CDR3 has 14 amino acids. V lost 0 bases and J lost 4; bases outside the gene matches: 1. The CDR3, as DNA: TGCGCCAGCAGCTTGGGGGGACAGGGCACTGAAGCTTTCTTT. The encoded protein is CASSLGGQGTEAFF. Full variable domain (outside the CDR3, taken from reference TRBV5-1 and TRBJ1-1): KAGVTQTPRYLIKTRGQQVTLSCSPISGHRSVSWYQQTPGQGLQFLFEYFSETQRNKGNFPGRFSGRQFSNSRSEMNVSTLELGDSALYLCASSLGGQGTEAFFGQGTRLTVV.

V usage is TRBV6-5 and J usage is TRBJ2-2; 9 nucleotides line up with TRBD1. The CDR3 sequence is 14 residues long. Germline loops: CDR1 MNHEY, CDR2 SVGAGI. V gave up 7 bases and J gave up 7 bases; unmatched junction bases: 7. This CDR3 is CASIFDRGNGELFF. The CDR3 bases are TGTGCCAGCATTTTTGACAGGGGGAACGGGGAGCTGTTTTTT.

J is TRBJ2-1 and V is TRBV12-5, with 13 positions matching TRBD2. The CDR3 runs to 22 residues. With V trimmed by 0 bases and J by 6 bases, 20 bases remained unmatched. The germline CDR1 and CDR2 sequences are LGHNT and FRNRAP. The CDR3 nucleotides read TGTGCTAGTGGTTTGGTACCTTCCTTTTCTACTAGCGGGGGGGCTACACGCAATGAGCAGTTCTTC. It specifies CASGLVPSFSTSGGATRNEQFF.

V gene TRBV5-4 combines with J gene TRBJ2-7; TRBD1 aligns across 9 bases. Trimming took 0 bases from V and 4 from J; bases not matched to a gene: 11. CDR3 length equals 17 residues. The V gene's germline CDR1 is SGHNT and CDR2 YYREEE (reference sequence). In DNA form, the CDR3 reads TGTGCCAGCAGCTTGGGGGTTAGGGGGACAGGGTTTTACGAGCAGTACTTC. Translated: CASSLGVRGTGFYEQYF.

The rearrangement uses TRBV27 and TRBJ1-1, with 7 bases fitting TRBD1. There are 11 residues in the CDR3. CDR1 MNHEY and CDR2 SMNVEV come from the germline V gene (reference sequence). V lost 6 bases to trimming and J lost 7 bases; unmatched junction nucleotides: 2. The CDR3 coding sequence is TGTGCCAGCAGGTACAGGGGTGAAGCTTTCTTT. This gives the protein CASRYRGEAFF.

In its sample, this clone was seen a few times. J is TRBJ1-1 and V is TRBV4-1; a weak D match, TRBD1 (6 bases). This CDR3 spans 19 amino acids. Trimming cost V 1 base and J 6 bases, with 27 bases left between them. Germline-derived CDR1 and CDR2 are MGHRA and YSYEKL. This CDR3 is CASSQVGFGNTGRGSEAFF. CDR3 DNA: TGCGCCAGCAGCCAAGTTGGTTTCGGTAACACGGGGAGGGGGTCTGAAGCTTTCTTT.

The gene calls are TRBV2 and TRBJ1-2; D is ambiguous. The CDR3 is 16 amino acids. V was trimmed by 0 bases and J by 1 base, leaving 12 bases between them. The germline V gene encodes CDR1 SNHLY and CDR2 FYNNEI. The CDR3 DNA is TGTGCCAGCAGTGAAGCGAGGGCAGCGAGTAACTATGGCTACACCTTC. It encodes CASSEARAASNYGYTF.

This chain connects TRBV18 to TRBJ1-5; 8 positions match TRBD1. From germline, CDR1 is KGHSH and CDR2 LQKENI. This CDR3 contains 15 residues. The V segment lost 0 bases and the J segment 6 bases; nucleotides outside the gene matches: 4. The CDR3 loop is CASSPPQGGGQPQHF. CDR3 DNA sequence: TGTGCCAGCTCACCACCACAGGGGGGAGGTCAGCCCCAGCATTTT.

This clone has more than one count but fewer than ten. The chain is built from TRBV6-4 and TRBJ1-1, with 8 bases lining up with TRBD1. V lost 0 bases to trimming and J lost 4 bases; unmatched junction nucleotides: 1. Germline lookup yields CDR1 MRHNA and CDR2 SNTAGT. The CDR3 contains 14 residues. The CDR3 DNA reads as TGTGCCAGCAGTGACTCGGACAGGGCCACTGAAGCTTTCTTT. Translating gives CASSDSDRATEAFF.

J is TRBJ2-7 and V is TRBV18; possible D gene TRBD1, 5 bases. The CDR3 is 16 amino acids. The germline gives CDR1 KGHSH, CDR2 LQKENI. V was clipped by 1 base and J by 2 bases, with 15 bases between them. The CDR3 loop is CASSPLSGSSTYEQYF. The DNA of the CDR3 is TGTGCCAGCTCACCACTGTCAGGGTCTTCGACCTACGAGCAGTACTTC.

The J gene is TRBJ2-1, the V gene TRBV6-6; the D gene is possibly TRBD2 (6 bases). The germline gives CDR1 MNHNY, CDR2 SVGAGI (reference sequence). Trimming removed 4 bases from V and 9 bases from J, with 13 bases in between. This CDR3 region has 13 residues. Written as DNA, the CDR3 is TGTGCCAGCAGTTCGGGACTTTCCAGTGAGCAGTTCTTC. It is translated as CASSSGLSSEQFF.

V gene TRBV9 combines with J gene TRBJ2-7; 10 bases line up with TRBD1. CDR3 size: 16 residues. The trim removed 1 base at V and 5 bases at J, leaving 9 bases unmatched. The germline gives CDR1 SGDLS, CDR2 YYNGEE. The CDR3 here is CASSVLPGQGSNEQYF. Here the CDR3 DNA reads TGTGCCAGCAGCGTACTCCCGGGACAGGGGTCGAACGAGCAGTACTTC.

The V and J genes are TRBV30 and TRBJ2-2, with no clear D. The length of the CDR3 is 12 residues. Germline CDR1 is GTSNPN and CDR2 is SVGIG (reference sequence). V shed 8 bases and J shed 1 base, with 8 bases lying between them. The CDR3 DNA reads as TGTGCCCGACTTGAGAACACCGGGGAGCTGTTTTTT. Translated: CARLENTGELFF.

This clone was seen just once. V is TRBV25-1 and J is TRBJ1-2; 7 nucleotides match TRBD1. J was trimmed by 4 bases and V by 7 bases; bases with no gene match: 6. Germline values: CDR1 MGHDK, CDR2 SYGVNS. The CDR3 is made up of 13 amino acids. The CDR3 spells CASTQTGSYGYTF. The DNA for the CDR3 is TGTGCCAGCACCCAGACAGGGAGCTATGGCTACACCTTC.

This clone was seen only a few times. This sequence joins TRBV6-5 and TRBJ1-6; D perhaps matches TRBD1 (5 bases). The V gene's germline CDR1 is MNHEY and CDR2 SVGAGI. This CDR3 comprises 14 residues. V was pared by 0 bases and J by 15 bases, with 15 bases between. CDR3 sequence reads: CASSYSNQRGLLHF. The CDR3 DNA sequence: TGTGCCAGCAGTTACTCGAATCAGCGGGGACTCCTCCACTTT.

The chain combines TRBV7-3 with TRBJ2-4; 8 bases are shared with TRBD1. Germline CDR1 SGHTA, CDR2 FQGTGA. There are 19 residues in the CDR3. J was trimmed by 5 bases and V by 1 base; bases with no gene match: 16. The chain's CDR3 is CASSLMAGGAGHPQNIQYF. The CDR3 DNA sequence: TGTGCCAGCAGCTTAATGGCAGGGGGCGCAGGCCATCCCCAAAACATTCAGTACTTC. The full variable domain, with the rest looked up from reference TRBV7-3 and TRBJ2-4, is GAGVSQTPSNKVTEKGKYVELRCDPISGHTALYWYRQSLGQGPEFLIYFQGTGAADDSGLPNDRFFAVRPEGSVSTLKIQRTERGDSAVYLCASSLMAGGAGHPQNIQYFGAGTRLSVL.

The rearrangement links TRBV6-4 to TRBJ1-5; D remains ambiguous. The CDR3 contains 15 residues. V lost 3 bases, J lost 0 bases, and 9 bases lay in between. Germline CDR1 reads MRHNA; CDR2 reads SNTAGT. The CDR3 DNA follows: TGTGCCAGCAGTGAGGAGAAGGTTAGCAATCAGCCCCAGCATTTT. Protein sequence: CASSEEKVSNQPQHF.

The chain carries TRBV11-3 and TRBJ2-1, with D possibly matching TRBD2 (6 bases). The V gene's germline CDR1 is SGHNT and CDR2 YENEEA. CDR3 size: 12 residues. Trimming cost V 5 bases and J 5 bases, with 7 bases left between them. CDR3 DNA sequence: TGTGCCAGCAGCCGGGAGAACAATGAGCAGTTCTTC. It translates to CASSRENNEQFF.

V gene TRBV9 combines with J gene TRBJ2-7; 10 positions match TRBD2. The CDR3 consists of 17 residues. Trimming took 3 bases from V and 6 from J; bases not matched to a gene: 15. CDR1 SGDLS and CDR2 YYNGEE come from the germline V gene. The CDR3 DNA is TGTGCCAGCAGCGAGGGTGGTCTAGCGGGGGTTACGGGCGAGCAGTACTTC. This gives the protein CASSEGGLAGVTGEQYF. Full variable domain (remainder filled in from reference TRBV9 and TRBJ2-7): DSGVTQTPKHLITATGQRVTLRCSPRSGDLSVYWYQQSLDQGLQFLIQYYNGEERAKGNILERFSAQQFPDLHSELNLSSLELGDSALYFCASSEGGLAGVTGEQYFGPGTRLTVT.

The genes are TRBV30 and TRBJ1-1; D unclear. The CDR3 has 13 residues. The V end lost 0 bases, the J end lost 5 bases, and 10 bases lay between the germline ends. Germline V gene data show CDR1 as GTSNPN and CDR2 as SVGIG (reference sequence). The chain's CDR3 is CAWSVGQVTEAFF. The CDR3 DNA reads TGTGCCTGGAGTGTAGGTCAGGTTACTGAAGCTTTCTTT.

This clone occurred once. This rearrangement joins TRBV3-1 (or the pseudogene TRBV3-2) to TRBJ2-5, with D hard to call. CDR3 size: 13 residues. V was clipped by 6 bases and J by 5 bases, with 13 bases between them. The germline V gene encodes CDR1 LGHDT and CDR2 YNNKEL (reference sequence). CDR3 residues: CASRLEASETQYF. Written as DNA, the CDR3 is TGTGCCAGCAGACTTGAAGCGTCGGAGACCCAGTACTTC.

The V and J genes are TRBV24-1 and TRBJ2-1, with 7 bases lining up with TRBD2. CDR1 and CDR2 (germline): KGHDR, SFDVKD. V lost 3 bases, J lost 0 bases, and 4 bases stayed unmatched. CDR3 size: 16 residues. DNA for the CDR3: TGTGCCACCAGTGATAGCGGGGCGAGCTCCTACAATGAGCAGTTCTTC. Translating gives CATSDSGASSYNEQFF.